This T cell receptor (beta chain) was profiled in a study of shared clonotypes between healthy human individuals. Libraries were prepared by immunoSEQ multiplex PCR; TCRdb keeps only in-frame clonotypes and omits some of them. The sample yields under 1,100,000 clones, about four fifths seen once. This CDR3 comprises 16 residues. V gave up 4 bases and J gave up 0 bases; unmatched junction bases: 5. Germline CDR1 and CDR2: SGHNT and YYREEE (reference sequence). A remark on this clone: Other DNA sequences in the sample encode the same CDR3.

Healthy HIV-negative adults without recent acute infections or vaccinations served as donors. Negatively enriched CD4+ T cells were divided by CD45RA into naive and memory. The TCR sequence derives from a man younger than 35 in good health. Some clones in this sample may be carry-over from other donors' samples. Sequencing was performed on memory CD4+ T cells from PBMCs. As to subset: CD45RA-negative fraction. The J gene is TRBJ2-3, the V gene TRBV5-4; TRBD2 matches at 10 bases. The CDR3 is CASSPRTSGSTDTQYF. The CDR3 DNA reads as TGTGCCAGCAGCCCCCGGACTAGCGGAAGCACAGATACGCAGTATTTT. The full variable domain, rest sourced from reference TRBV5-4 and TRBJ2-3, is ETGVTQSPTHLIKTRGQQVTLRCSSQSGHNTVSWYQQALGQGPQFIFQYYREEENGRGNFPPRFSGLQFPNYSSELNVNALELDDSALYLCASSPRTSGSTDTQYFGPGTRLTVL.